The T cell receptor beta chain described here comes from a study of regulatory T cells in long-lasting Graves disease. In its sample, this clonotype was seen a few times. Germline CDR1 reads SNHLY; CDR2 reads FYNNEI. The CDR3 length is 13 residues. V was shortened by 8 bases and J by 5 bases, with 16 bases between the two germline ends. CDR3 regions were amplified by Arm-PCR using iRepertoire HTBI primers to build TCR beta libraries. TCRdb re-derived calls from the multiplex PCR reads in MiXCR, one entry per CDR3 protein. The repertoire holds about half a million distinct CDR3 sequences, with approximately 12% as singletons. Time point described: newly diagnosed GD, antithyroid drugs for less than 3 months. Researchers made the TCR library from RNA that was extracted from PBMCs. These same data were also listed under a study on T cells in Graves' hyperthyroidism and ophthalmopathy.

The chain joins TRBV2 to TRBJ2-7, with TRBD2 as a possible D gene (6 bases). This TCR came from a woman in her twenties or thirties with Graves disease. This material consisted of peripheral blood mononuclear cells (PBMCs), taken at new diagnosis, from a patient treated with antithyroid drugs. The CDR3 is CASGGGWGDEQYF. The CDR3, as DNA: TGTGCCAGCGGTGGAGGGTGGGGCGACGAGCAGTACTTC.